These 22 T cell receptor beta chains were all obtained from the same sample, sequenced in a study of T-cell memory formation after mild COVID-19. MiXCR was run by TCRdb on the 5' RACE reads, yielding one entry per CDR3 protein. The sample carries roughly 110,000 distinct CDR3 sequences, over 15% recorded once. The source material was PBMCs or a T cell subset sorted from them (not recorded which). These receptors came from an adult woman who had mild COVID-19 (a few samples of this study predate the infection). Cell type and time point are not known.

This clonotype appeared a few times. The CDR3 spells CASSSPAGGAQQETQYF. The CDR3 DNA follows: TGTGCCAGCAGCTCCCCTGCCGGCGGGGCCCAACAAGAGACCCAGTACTTC. This chain links TRBV7-9 with TRBJ2-5; the D gene is possibly TRBD2 (6 bases). The CDR3 extends over 17 amino acids. V dropped 4 bases and J dropped 2 bases, with 20 bases sitting between them. CDR1 and CDR2 (germline): SEHNR, FQNEAQ (reference sequence). Together with reference TRBV7-9 and TRBJ2-5, the CDR3 gives the full variable domain: DTGVSQNPRHKITKRGQNVTFRCDPISEHNRLYWYRQTLGQGPEFLTYFQNEAQLEKSRLLSDRFSAERPKGSFSTLEIQRTEQGDSAMYLCASSSPAGGAQQETQYFGPGTRLLVL.

The rearrangement uses TRBV5-1 and TRBJ1-2, with 7 bases matching TRBD1. The CDR3 is 18 amino acids. With V trimmed by 2 bases and J by 4 bases, 17 bases remained unmatched. CDR1 is SGHRS, CDR2 YFSETQ, per germline. CDR3 amino acids: CASSFTGQKADLPYGYTF. The CDR3 coding sequence is TGCGCCAGCAGCTTTACGGGACAGAAAGCGGACTTGCCCTATGGCTACACCTTC.

This clonotype was observed many times. V and J are TRBV7-6 and TRBJ2-7, with D perhaps matching TRBD1 or TRBD2 (7 bases each). V lost 5 bases to trimming and J lost 5 bases, with 19 bases between them. The CDR3 runs to 15 residues. Germline V gene lookup returns CDR1 SGHVS and CDR2 FNYEAQ. CDR3: CASSGKERDSDEQYF. The CDR3 nucleotides read TGTGCCAGCAGCGGAAAAGAGCGGGACAGCGACGAGCAGTACTTC.

This clonotype showed up just once. This chain joins TRBV5-6 and TRBJ2-3; D uncertain. The length of the CDR3 is 11 residues. Germline V lookup: CDR1 SGHDT, CDR2 YYEEEE. Trimming pared 3 bases from V and 6 bases from J, leaving 5 bases between. The CDR3 here is CASSYSDTQYF. CDR3 coding DNA: TGTGCCAGCAGCTACAGTGATACGCAGTATTTT.

This clonotype came up a few times. The rearrangement uses TRBV13 and TRBJ1-5; D remains unclear. V was clipped by 3 bases and J by 2 bases, with 11 bases between them. The CDR3 length is 15 residues. In germline, CDR1 is PRHDT, CDR2 FYEKMQ (reference sequence). The CDR3 DNA sequence: TGTGCCAGCAGCTTCAGCCTCGACGGCAATCAGCCCCAGCATTTT. It encodes CASSFSLDGNQPQHF.

Only one count was recorded for this clonotype. This chain uses TRBV2 with TRBJ2-7, with D possibly TRBD2 on 5 matching bases. From germline, CDR1 is SNHLY and CDR2 FYNNEI. The CDR3 has 15 residues. The V end was cut by 4 bases, the J end by 6 bases, with 19 bases between. In nucleotides, the CDR3 is TGTGCCAGCAGTGGAACTAGAGGGATAGGGCTCGAGCAGTACTTC. Its translation is CASSGTRGIGLEQYF.

In DNA, the CDR3 is TGTGCCAGCAGCCAGACCACAGGGAATGGCTACACCTTC. The encoded protein is CASSQTTGNGYTF. This chain connects TRBV7-9 to TRBJ1-2; possible D gene TRBD1, 6 bases. The length of the CDR3 is 13 residues. Trimming took off 5 bases at V and 6 bases at J, with 13 bases between the two ends. In germline, CDR1 is SEHNR, CDR2 FQNEAQ (reference sequence).

The chain is built from TRBV5-1 and TRBJ2-7, with D maybe TRBD2 (5 bases). Looked up from germline, CDR1 is SGHRS and CDR2 is YFSETQ. Between the trimmed V and J ends, which lost 0 bases and 2 bases, there was a span of 15 bases. This CDR3 is 16 amino acids long. This CDR3 reads CASSLGPSDSAYEQYF. The DNA of the CDR3 is TGCGCCAGCAGCTTGGGCCCCTCGGACTCAGCCTACGAGCAGTACTTC.

Only a few counts were recorded for this clonotype. In DNA form, the CDR3 reads TGCAGTGCTAAACCATTGGACAGGGTAGTCCTTGGGTCCACTGAAGCTTTCTTT. Translating it yields CSAKPLDRVVLGSTEAFF. The V call is TRBV20-1, the J call TRBJ1-1; TRBD1 matches 8 bases. V was pared by 4 bases and J by 4 bases, with 20 bases of the junction left unmatched. The germline CDR1 and CDR2 sequences are DFQATT and SNEGSKA (reference sequence). This CDR3 is 18 amino acids long.

The genes are TRBV4-2 and TRBJ2-3; D is possibly TRBD2 (6 bases). V lost 0 bases and J lost 4, with 17 bases in between. The CDR3 runs 17 residues. In germline, CDR1 is LGHNA, CDR2 YNFKEQ. DNA of the CDR3: TGTGCCAGCAGCCAAGATGGAGGAGAATGGAGGGCAGATACGCAGTATTTT. This codes for CASSQDGGEWRADTQYF.

This clonotype has at least ten counts. The V and J genes are TRBV5-1 and TRBJ1-1; 7 positions match TRBD1. V was pared by 0 bases and J by 2 bases, with 4 bases of the junction left unmatched. The CDR3 loop spans 15 amino acids. Germline-derived CDR1 and CDR2 are SGHRS and YFSETQ. The CDR3 here is CASSLGQGLNTEAFF. The CDR3 DNA reads as TGCGCCAGCAGCTTGGGACAGGGATTAAACACTGAAGCTTTCTTT.

The chain links TRBV27 to TRBJ1-1; possible D gene TRBD1, 5 bases. The V end lost 8 bases, the J end lost 7 bases, and 14 bases lay between the germline ends. Germline CDR1 is MNHEY and CDR2 is SMNVEV (reference sequence). The CDR3 runs 12 residues. CDR3 sequence reads: CASCRWGFEAFF. For the CDR3, the DNA is TGTGCCAGCTGCCGATGGGGGTTTGAAGCTTTCTTT.

This chain joins TRBV5-5 and TRBJ2-4, with D unclear. Deletions cut 0 bases from V and 6 bases from J, with 16 bases between. The CDR3 covers 16 residues. Per the germline V gene, CDR1 is SGHKS and CDR2 is YYEKEE (reference sequence). The CDR3 DNA is TGTGCCAGCAGCTTGGAGGGTCATCTCCTTGGAAACATTCAGTACTTC. It yields the protein CASSLEGHLLGNIQYF.

The chain joins TRBV27 to TRBJ1-2; 9 positions agree with TRBD1. Per germline, CDR1 MNHEY and CDR2 SMNVEV (reference sequence). The CDR3 is made up of 15 amino acids. After removal of 5 bases from V and 7 bases from J, the junction contained 11 bases not matched to a gene. The CDR3 nucleotides are TGTGCCAGCAGTGTCGGGACAGGGAGCGTGAGTGGCTACACCTTC. This sequence encodes CASSVGTGSVSGYTF.

This clonotype occurred a few times. The chain carries TRBV5-6 and TRBJ1-6; tentatively, D is TRBD1 (5 bases). V lost 0 bases, J lost 5 bases, and 12 bases lay in between. The CDR3 consists of 16 residues. Germline CDR1 reads SGHDT; CDR2 reads YYEEEE. For the CDR3, the DNA is TGTGCCAGCAGCTTGGGGGGCCGGACAAATAATTCACCCCTCCACTTT. Translated: CASSLGGRTNNSPLHF.

This chain uses TRBV2 with TRBJ1-1, with 8 bases identical to TRBD1. The CDR3 contains 13 residues. Trimming cost V 7 bases and J 5 bases; bases outside gene matches: 6. Per germline, CDR1 SNHLY and CDR2 FYNNEI. The CDR3: CASITGGKTEAFF. CDR3 bases: TGTGCCAGCATCACAGGGGGAAAAACTGAAGCTTTCTTT.

This clonotype turned up a few times. J is TRBJ2-1 and V is TRBV6-5; 12 bases map to TRBD2. Germline V CDR1 and CDR2: MNHEY, SVGAGI. Trimming cost V 0 bases and J 2 bases; bases outside gene matches: 8. This CDR3 comprises 19 residues. The DNA of the CDR3 is TGTGCCAGCAGTTACTCGATCGTTCGGACTAGCGGGACCTACAATGAGCAGTTCTTC. As protein: CASSYSIVRTSGTYNEQFF.

This clonotype was seen ten or more times. The gene calls are TRBV4-1 and TRBJ2-1; 12 bases match TRBD2. The CDR3 covers 15 residues. V trimming: 2 bases; J trimming: 4 bases; junction bases outside the gene matches: 0. Germline V lookup: CDR1 MGHRA, CDR2 YSYEKL. The CDR3 reads CASSQLAGGYNEQFF. Written as DNA, the CDR3 is TGCGCCAGCAGCCAACTAGCGGGGGGGTACAATGAGCAGTTCTTC.

This clonotype was seen only a few times. The rearrangement uses TRBV5-1 and TRBJ1-1, with TRBD1 matching over 10 bases. Germline CDR1 and CDR2: SGHRS and YFSETQ. The trim removed 4 bases at V and 3 bases at J, leaving 6 bases unmatched. The CDR3 extends over 15 amino acids. The CDR3, as DNA: TGCGCCAGCAGCGCGACCGGGACAGGGGACACTGAAGCTTTCTTT. It encodes CASSATGTGDTEAFF.

CDR3 coding DNA: TGCGCCAGCAGCCCCCCAAGGACAGGGGTAGAGGAAAAACTGTTTTTT. Its translation is CASSPPRTGVEEKLFF. The rearrangement joins TRBV5-1 to TRBJ1-4, with 9 positions matching TRBD1. The CDR3 length is 16 residues. Germline assignment: CDR1 SGHRS and CDR2 YFSETQ. Germline trimming cut 4 bases from V and 8 bases from J; bases unmatched to any gene: 12.

This clonotype was seen at least ten times. V is TRBV4-1 and J is TRBJ2-1, with D possibly being TRBD1 (5 bases). There are 16 residues in the CDR3. V was shortened by 1 base and J by 3 bases, with 13 bases between the two germline ends. CDR1 and CDR2 from the germline V gene are MGHRA and YSYEKL. The CDR3 DNA is TGCGCCAGCAGCCAAGTAGCCGGCCAGGGCTACAATGAGCAGTTCTTC. The encoded protein is CASSQVAGQGYNEQFF.

This chain uses TRBV2 with TRBJ2-5, with a tentative D call TRBD1 (5 bases). Germline CDR1 and CDR2: SNHLY and FYNNEI. Trimming cost V 3 bases and J 4 bases, with 12 bases left between them. The CDR3 length is 14 residues. The CDR3 DNA follows: TGTGCCAGCAGTGAGGGCAGGGCCAGAGAGACCCAGTACTTC. This translates into CASSEGRARETQYF.